The 18 T cell receptor beta chains below come from one sample, sequenced in a study of CD8+ T cells in alopecia areata listed by TCRdb under 2018. What the treatment or condition label conveys for this sample: oral pan-JAK inhibitor, 5-10 mg twice daily. The library was generated by the immunoSEQ multiplex PCR assay. To provide template for TCR sequencing, every sample had RNA extracted and reverse transcribed into cDNA. As stored in TCRdb, this immuneACCESS dataset retains in-frame rearrangements with V and J assigned. A fraction of the clones does not appear; measured against another copy, unresolved V genes explain less than half of the discrepancy, and the remainder lacks a known reason. The sample contains roughly 100,000 clones, about nine tenths of them found a single time. The top ten hold 11% of the sample. Sequenced here: CD8+ T cells sorted from blood, sampled at approximately week 30, from a patient treated with tofacitinib. These receptors were collected from a human donor with alopecia areata.

This clone is medium-sized in the sample. The CDR3 reads CSARGEGDEQYF. The CDR3 nucleotides read TGCAGCGCTCGTGGGGAGGGTGACGAGCAGTACTTC. The rearrangement joins TRBV29-1 to TRBJ2-7; TRBD2 matches 7 bases. This CDR3 has 12 amino acids. V gave up 7 bases and J gave up 5 bases; unmatched junction bases: 8. Per germline, CDR1 SQVTM and CDR2 ANQGSEA.

This clone was seen more than once but under ten times. The gene calls are TRBV2 and TRBJ2-6; 7 positions match TRBD1. CDR1 SNHLY and CDR2 FYNNEI come from the germline V gene. V gave up 1 base and J gave up 0 bases; unmatched junction bases: 0. CDR3 size: 16 residues. CDR3 in amino acids: CASSEGTGSGANVLTF. CDR3 sequence (DNA): TGTGCCAGCAGTGAAGGGACAGGCTCTGGGGCCAACGTCCTGACTTTC.

The rearrangement joins TRBV30 to TRBJ2-6; TRBD1 matches at 7 bases. Germline V gene lookup returns CDR1 GTSNPN and CDR2 SVGIG (reference sequence). J was trimmed by 2 bases and V by 2 bases; bases with no gene match: 0. This CDR3 region has 14 residues. DNA of the CDR3: TGTGCCTGGAGTACAGGGGCTGGGGCCAACGTCCTGACTTTC. Amino acid sequence: CAWSTGAGANVLTF.

The chain couples TRBV30 to TRBJ2-1; D may be TRBD2 (6 bases). This CDR3 has 14 residues. CDR1 and CDR2 (germline): GTSNPN, SVGIG (reference sequence). The ends were cut back, 2 bases at V and 7 bases at J, with 15 bases in the middle. The CDR3: CAWSLGGMGNEQFF. In DNA form, the CDR3 reads TGTGCCTGGAGTCTTGGGGGGATGGGGAATGAGCAGTTCTTC.

Turning to this clone: The same CDR3 arises from other DNA sequences in this sample as well. The rearrangement joins TRBV9 to TRBJ2-7; the D gene could be TRBD1 or TRBD2 (5 bases each). Per germline, CDR1 SGDLS and CDR2 YYNGEE. Trimming took 0 bases from V and 0 from J, leaving 7 bases between them. CDR3 size: 14 residues. CDR3 coding DNA: TGTGCCAGCAGCGTAGGAGGGGACTCCTACGAGCAGTACTTC. The encoded protein is CASSVGGDSYEQYF. Together with reference TRBV9 and TRBJ2-7, the CDR3 gives the full variable domain: DSGVTQTPKHLITATGQRVTLRCSPRSGDLSVYWYQQSLDQGLQFLIQYYNGEERAKGNILERFSAQQFPDLHSELNLSSLELGDSALYFCASSVGGDSYEQYFGPGTRLTVT.

V is TRBV9 and J is TRBJ2-7; 11 nucleotides agree with TRBD2. Germline CDR1 SGDLS, CDR2 YYNGEE. J was trimmed by 3 bases and V by 4 bases; bases with no gene match: 6. This CDR3 region has 15 residues. This chain's CDR3 is CASSNSLAGGYEQYF. DNA for the CDR3: TGTGCCAGCAGCAACTCCCTAGCGGGAGGCTACGAGCAGTACTTC.

This sequence joins TRBV4-1 and TRBJ2-7, with D unresolved. The CDR3 length is 14 residues. Germline V lookup: CDR1 MGHRA, CDR2 YSYEKL. With 1 base removed from V and 1 base from J, the gap between germline ends came to 8 bases. The CDR3 protein is CASSQVQDSYEQYF. As DNA, the CDR3 is TGCGCCAGCAGCCAAGTTCAGGATTCCTACGAGCAGTACTTC.

The CDR3 region has the DNA TGTGCCAGCAGCTTTTTTACGGGAGACTCCTACAATGAGCAGTTCTTC. Amino acid sequence: CASSFFTGDSYNEQFF. The V gene is TRBV7-8, the J gene TRBJ2-1, with D possibly being TRBD2 (6 bases). The germline CDR1 and CDR2 sequences are SGHVS and FQNEAQ. The V end lost 3 bases, the J end lost 0 bases, and 12 bases lay between the germline ends. This CDR3 is 16 amino acids long.

The rearrangement joins TRBV30 to TRBJ2-1; D is undetermined. This CDR3 has 14 amino acids. The ends were cut back, 2 bases at V and 4 bases at J, with 12 bases in the middle. CDR1 is GTSNPN, CDR2 SVGIG, per germline (reference sequence). The CDR3 region is CAWSSEIVYNEQFF. CDR3 in DNA: TGTGCCTGGAGTAGCGAGATCGTATACAATGAGCAGTTCTTC.

The chain recombines TRBV5-6 with TRBJ1-1; D is uncertain. Trimming removed 3 bases from V and 5 bases from J, with 11 bases in between. Per the germline V gene, CDR1 is SGHDT and CDR2 is YYEEEE. The CDR3 totals 13 residues. The CDR3: CASSSAGSTEAFF. For the CDR3, the DNA is TGTGCCAGCAGCTCCGCCGGGTCGACTGAAGCTTTCTTT.

The chain recombines TRBV27 with TRBJ2-7, with 8 bases fitting TRBD1. CDR3 size: 13 residues. The V and J ends lost 2 bases and 7 bases, in that order; junction bases with no gene match: 4. Germline values: CDR1 MNHEY, CDR2 SMNVEV (reference sequence). The CDR3 nucleotides are TGTGCCAGCAGTTTACCAGGGGGCCGTGAGCAGTACTTC. Its translation: CASSLPGGREQYF.

CDR3 DNA: TGCAGCGTTGAAGGGGGGACCATCAATGAGCAGTTCTTC. This translates into CSVEGGTINEQFF. This chain joins TRBV29-1 and TRBJ2-1; possibly TRBD1 or TRBD2 for D (5 bases each). Germline V gives CDR1 SQVTM, CDR2 ANQGSEA. The CDR3 is made up of 13 amino acids. V lost 1 base to trimming and J lost 6 bases, with 10 bases between them.

The V call is TRBV7-9, the J call TRBJ1-5, with D tentatively TRBD1 (5 bases). The CDR3 runs 14 residues. Germline CDR1 reads SEHNR; CDR2 reads FQNEAQ (reference sequence). Deletions cut 3 bases from V and 1 base from J, with 7 bases between. CDR3 in amino acids: CASSFPGSNQPQHF. DNA of the CDR3: TGTGCCAGCAGCTTCCCAGGGAGCAATCAGCCCCAGCATTTT.

This clone appeared a few times. The CDR3 loop is CSVGLAGQETQYF. In DNA form, the CDR3 reads TGCAGCGTTGGGTTGGCGGGCCAAGAGACCCAGTACTTC. V usage is TRBV29-1 and J usage is TRBJ2-5, with a possible D match to TRBD2 (5 bases). The CDR3 runs to 13 residues. The germline V gene encodes CDR1 SQVTM and CDR2 ANQGSEA. V lost 4 bases and J lost 1, with 10 bases in between.

The V and J genes are TRBV5-1 and TRBJ2-1; weak D call: TRBD2 (6 bases). Germline V gene data show CDR1 as SGHRS and CDR2 as YFSETQ. The length of the CDR3 is 14 residues. The ends were cut back, 4 bases at V and 4 bases at J, with 12 bases in the middle. The CDR3: CASSRVAAYNEQFF. The CDR3 DNA reads as TGCGCCAGCAGCCGAGTAGCGGCTTACAATGAGCAGTTCTTC.

In this sample, this clone turned up a few times. This sequence joins TRBV5-4 and TRBJ2-5; a possible D gene is TRBD2 (5 bases). The germline gives CDR1 SGHNT, CDR2 YYREEE (reference sequence). This CDR3 contains 12 residues. V dropped 4 bases and J dropped 5 bases, with 9 bases sitting between them. The CDR3 nucleotides are TGTGCCAGCAGCAGCGGCAGGGAGACCCAGTACTTC. Its protein is CASSSGRETQYF.

The chain carries TRBV4-1 and TRBJ2-3; D remains ambiguous. The CDR3 runs 15 residues. Per the germline V gene, CDR1 is MGHRA and CDR2 is YSYEKL. Trimming stripped 1 base from V and 6 bases from J, with 14 bases between. The CDR3 DNA sequence: TGCGCCAGCAGCCAAGGGAACTCTGCCCTGGATACGCAGTATTTT. Translation gives CASSQGNSALDTQYF.

The V call is TRBV29-1, the J call TRBJ1-2, with 11 bases aligning to TRBD1. V lost 7 bases, J lost 6 bases, and 4 bases stayed unmatched. Per the germline V gene, CDR1 is SQVTM and CDR2 is ANQGSEA. The CDR3 runs 12 residues. Here the CDR3 DNA reads TGCAGCGCGGACAGGGGGCTGGATGGCTACACCTTC. Encoded protein: CSADRGLDGYTF.